The clone carrying this TCR beta chain came up many times. Its antigen is undetermined. The source of the sample is a study of T cells in Graves' hyperthyroidism and ophthalmopathy. Germline V lookup: CDR1 SGHVS, CDR2 FNYEAQ. CDR3 length equals 15 residues. V was clipped by 5 bases and J by 2 bases, with 15 bases between them. Regarding the study as a whole: Most thyroid-expanded clonotypes above 0.001 were also found in blood.

Amplification of TCR beta CDR3 regions was performed using RNA transcripts as template. First-round RT-PCR of the TCR CDR3 relied on the HTBI primer set. TCRdb passed the multiplex PCR reads through MiXCR, listing each CDR3 protein once. The profile shows 550,000 to 650,000 distinct CDR3 sequences, 11% to 15% of them singletons. This TCR was sampled from a woman aged 40 to 55 with Graves' hyperthyroidism. The sequencing input was blood. This chain links TRBV7-6 with TRBJ2-5, with a possible D match to TRBD1 (6 bases). Here the CDR3 DNA reads TGTGCCAGCAGCATCGGGTCAGGGGCGCAAGAGACCCAGTACTTC. Translated, it gives CASSIGSGAQETQYF.